One TCR beta chain is described in this entry. This clonotype was detected only once. Its antigen remains unidentified. No much larger clone exists at a distance of one base, and base qualities are not known. Just one read gives weak support. The sample is drawn from a study of Graves' ophthalmopathy and Graves' hyperthyroidism (dated by TCRdb to the late 2010s). For context, the study as a whole: Peripheral blood was collected before any treatment was given, at the time of initial diagnosis. To explore V-J signatures distinguishing ophthalmopathy from hyperthyroidism, a discovery set of 100 or so patients (roughly 45 ophthalmopathy, some 57 stable hyperthyroidism) was enrolled. Following sample collection, hyperthyroidism patients were given methimazole at a starting dose of 30 mg daily, and ophthalmopathy patients were given high-dose intravenous methylprednisolone. In total, around 130 blood samples were TCR-sequenced: roughly 45 ophthalmopathy, under 80 hyperthyroidism and roughly 17 hyperthyroidism-to-ophthalmopathy patients. In over 5 hyperthyroidism patients, the T-cell repertoire of thyroid tissue was compared with the T-cell repertoire of blood. To tell Graves' ophthalmopathy apart from Graves' hyperthyroidism, and to predict which patients would progress to ophthalmopathy, the study relied on TCR beta repertoire signatures. An independent validation cohort comprised fewer than 20 hyperthyroidism patients and 15 to 17 patients who later progressed from hyperthyroidism to ophthalmopathy.

Ophthalmopathy patients were characterized by moderately to severely active disease, a Clinical Activity Score of at least 3, a NOSPECS grade of at least 4, and a disease duration under 3 months. Patients with other autoimmune diseases, uncontrolled infections, pregnancy or lactation were excluded from the study. Clinical symptoms, serum thyroxine, TRAb, thyroid ultrasound and orbital computed tomography formed the basis of the diagnosis. Using Ficoll-Paque density gradient centrifugation, PBMCs were isolated from about 9.4 ml of fresh peripheral blood. Total RNA was extracted using Trizol reagent, and RNA quality was checked on an Agilent 2100 Bioanalyzer. Results the study describes overall, beyond this receptor: No statistical method was used to set the sample size in advance, and the investigators knew which group each participant was assigned to. Ophthalmopathy was separated from stable hyperthyroidism by the 13-signature model with about 85% sensitivity and less than 82% specificity in cross-validation and with 80%/75% in the test set. Most of the expanded thyroid clonotypes with a frequency above 0.001 were also detected in blood, and it was suggested that the thyroid immune response may be reflected by blood repertoires. In validation, the model predicted ophthalmopathy progression with 55% to 71% sensitivity and around 72% specificity; 12 predicted patients were CT-confirmed with GO in a median of roughly 6.8 months.

For repertoire sequencing, the TCR beta CDR3 regions were amplified from RNA transcripts. The first round of RT-PCR was done with HTBI primers and the Qiagen OneStep RT-PCR kit, and was followed by a second round of multiplex PCR, then size selection and purification. Sequencing of the libraries was carried out on an Illumina HiSeq2000 in paired-end mode with 100 bp reads. Concerning the study's data processing: SOAPnuke was used to process the reads, throwing out any read that had adapters, had uncalled bases, had a mean Phred below 15, or lacked an exact constant-primer or identifier match. COPE v1.2.5 was used to merge the high-quality paired reads. Each unique nucleotide sequence was defined as a clonotype, and clonotypes were aligned to IMGT TRB V, D and J references with MiTCR v1.1. The analysis was limited to V-J combinations with a frequency above 0.0001, which together covered 99.2% of the repertoires. For each V-J combination, a TCR clonal expansion and chaos score was defined as the ratio of F50 clonal expansion to chaos observed in the TCRdist matrix. Features were reduced by Welch's t-statistics and random forest to around 14 V-J combinations, which fed a naive Bayes classifier. The similarity between thyroid and blood repertoires was quantified using the Morisita-Horn index. TCRdb itself trimmed the public reads at Q25 with fastp, ran MiXCR and retained productive beta chains. Under each unique CDR3 protein, matching rows form one entry showing the most common genes and DNA. These V and J calls rely on TCRdb rather than the paper's analysis. The sample table shows 650,000 to 800,000 distinct CDR3 sequences, and about 38% are seen once. Together, the top ten hold around 3% of the sample.

The CDR3, cysteine through phenylalanine, is 11 amino acids long. The sequence is cut down to CDR3 DNA, 33 bases in frame from base 1. Per the germline V gene, SNHLY is the CDR1 and FYNNEI is the CDR2. A distance of 12 bases separates the germline ends of V and J, which lose 11 bases and 5 bases respectively. The sequencing input was peripheral blood. The rearranged segments are TRBV2 and TRBJ2-5; confidence is insufficient to name the D gene. The sequence was obtained from an adult man with Graves' ophthalmopathy. This receptor carries the CDR3 CAWKVGETQYF. The sequenced DNA is TGTGCCTGGAAGGTAGGGGAGACCCAGTACTTC.